The T cell receptor (beta chain) under discussion was sequenced for a study of T cells in Graves' hyperthyroidism and ophthalmopathy. Broader study findings: Median prediction lead before ophthalmopathy onset was 6.5 months with the model.

The investigators amplified TCR beta CDR3 regions from RNA transcripts. Initially, a first-round RT-PCR of the TCR CDR3 employed the HTBI primer set. TCRdb itself ran the multiplex PCR reads through MiXCR, one entry per CDR3 protein. This repertoire shows about 570,000 distinct CDR3 sequences, approximately 44% found once; its top ten account for around a fifth. This clonotype was observed many times. The antigen remains unidentified. Diagnosing involved the use of clinical symptoms, serum thyroxine and TRAb, thyroid ultrasound and orbital computed tomography. What was sequenced was peripheral blood or thyroid tissue (not recorded which). This TCR came from an adult woman with Graves' disease, either hyperthyroidism or ophthalmopathy (not recorded which).

The DNA of the CDR3 is TGTGCCAGCAGTTTTTACGTTAATGAAAAACTGTTTTTT. Its protein product is CASSFYVNEKLFF. V gene TRBV12-3 or TRBV12-4 combines with J gene TRBJ1-4; D remains unclear. V was shortened by 3 bases and J by 4 bases, with 6 bases between the two germline ends. The CDR3 has 13 amino acids.